The clone carrying this T cell receptor beta chain was counted ten times or more. Its specificity is not known. The data derive from a study of post-analysis software for immune sequencing data. Study as a whole: Included courses were relapsing-remitting and secondary progressive multiple sclerosis; progressive-relapsing multiple sclerosis was also included.

Germline CDR1 reads MNHEY; CDR2 reads SMNVEV (reference sequence). The CDR3 is 14 residues long. The V end was cut by 3 bases, the J end by 2 bases, with 9 bases between. Each TCR beta cDNA library carried unique molecular identifiers. Input of roughly 0.9 to 11 million T cells yielded around 500,000 cDNA molecules. TCRdb used MiXCR to reprocess the PCR reads, holding one entry per CDR3 protein. Of some 260,000 distinct CDR3 sequences detected, 35% to 40% appear once; the ten largest clones hold 4% to 6%. Study findings and constraints: Same-batch samples co-clustered strongly by F measure. Relative to controls, patients with multiple sclerosis showed significantly lower normalized Chao1 diversity. TRBV5-6, TRBV5-1 and TRBV20-1 were among about 5 TRBV segments more frequent in patients than controls.

Sequencing used blood. This sequence originates from a girl aged 5 to 17 with multiple sclerosis. The J gene is TRBJ2-3, the V gene TRBV27, with D possibly TRBD1 on 5 matching bases. The chain's CDR3 is CASSFRGYTDTQYF. In nucleotides, the CDR3 is TGTGCCAGCAGTTTTAGGGGTTACACAGATACGCAGTATTTT.